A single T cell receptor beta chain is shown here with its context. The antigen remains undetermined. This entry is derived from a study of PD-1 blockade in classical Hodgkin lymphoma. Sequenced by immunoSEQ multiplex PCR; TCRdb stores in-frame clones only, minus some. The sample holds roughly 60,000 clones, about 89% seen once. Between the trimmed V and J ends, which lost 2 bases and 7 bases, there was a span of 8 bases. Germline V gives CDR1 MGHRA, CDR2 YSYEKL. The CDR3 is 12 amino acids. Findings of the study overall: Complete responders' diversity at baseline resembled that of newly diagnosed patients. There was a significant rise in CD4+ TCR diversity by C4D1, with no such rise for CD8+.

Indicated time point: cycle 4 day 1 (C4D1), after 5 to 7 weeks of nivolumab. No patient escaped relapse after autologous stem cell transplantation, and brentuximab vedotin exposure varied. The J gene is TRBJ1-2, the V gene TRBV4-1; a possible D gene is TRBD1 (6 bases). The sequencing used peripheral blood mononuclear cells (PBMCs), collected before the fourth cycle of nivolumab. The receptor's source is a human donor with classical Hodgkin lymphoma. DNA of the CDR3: TGCGCCAGCAGCCAACCGGGGGCTGGCTACACCTTC. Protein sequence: CASSQPGAGYTF.